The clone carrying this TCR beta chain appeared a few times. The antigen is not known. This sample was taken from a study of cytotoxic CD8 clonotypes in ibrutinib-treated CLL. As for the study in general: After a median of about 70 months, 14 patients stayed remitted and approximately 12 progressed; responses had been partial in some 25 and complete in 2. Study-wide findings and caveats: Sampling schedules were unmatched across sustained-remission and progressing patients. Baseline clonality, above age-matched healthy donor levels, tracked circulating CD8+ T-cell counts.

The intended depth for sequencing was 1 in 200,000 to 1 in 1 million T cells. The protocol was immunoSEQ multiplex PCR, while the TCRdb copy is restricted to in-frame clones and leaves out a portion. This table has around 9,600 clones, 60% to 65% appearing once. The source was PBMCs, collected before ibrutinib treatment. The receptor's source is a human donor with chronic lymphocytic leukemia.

The CDR3 DNA sequence: TGTGCCAGCAGCGCCCGCCACGGGGGGTCCGGCGATGAGCAGTTCTTC. Protein product: CASSARHGGSGDEQFF. This chain links TRBV9 with TRBJ2-1, with 7 bases fitting TRBD2. Germline V gives CDR1 SGDLS, CDR2 YYNGEE. V was clipped by 3 bases and J by 8 bases; unmatched bases: 14. CDR3 length equals 16 residues.